In this sample, the clone carrying this TCR beta chain turned up many times. Its antigen is undetermined. 5'RACE generated cDNA with 10-nucleotide random UMIs. TCRdb analysed the 5' RACE reads with MiXCR anew, one entry per CDR3 protein. This repertoire shows tens of thousands of distinct CDR3 sequences, more than 4% found once; its top ten account for around 3.5%. The source of the sample is a study of neurological immune-mediated disorders. Findings and limits, study-wide: The most TCR clonal expansion was seen in HTLV-1-associated myelopathy, and the least was seen in multiple sclerosis, which fell below healthy controls. Because no CDR3 amino acid sequences were shared across subjects by expanded clones, private repertoires were suggested in all groups.

Germline values: CDR1 SGDLS, CDR2 YYNGEE. CDR3 length equals 11 residues. The V and J ends lost 0 bases and 8 bases respectively, with 3 bases between them. The chain combines TRBV9 with TRBJ2-1; D gene ambiguous. The sample consisted of PBMCs. The sequence came from a woman between 45 and 65 years old with multiple sclerosis. The CDR3 region has the DNA TGTGCCAGCAGCGTAGAGGATGAGCAGTTCTTC. This translates into CASSVEDEQFF.